The next 25 T cell receptor beta chains were all read from a single sample in a study of CD8+ T cells in alopecia areata. cDNA serving as the sequencing template came from extracted, reverse transcribed RNA. Measured with immunoSEQ multiplex PCR; TCRdb has only the in-frame clones, and not every one. The sample gives a few thousand clones, none seen only once, and the top ten clones hold more than 25%. Time point given: mouse skin 6 weeks after grafting, around onset of hair loss. The specimen was skin, collected at week 6. These receptor sequences come from a C3H/HeJ mouse with alopecia areata. MHC haplotype of the strain: H2-k.

This clone appeared many times. Here the gene names and germline are mouse. Sequencing ends 4 residues short of the CDR3 end; the germline J gene provides the rest. V is TRBV19 and J is TRBJ2-7; 8 nucleotides match TRBD1. Looked up from germline, CDR1 is FNHDT and CDR2 is SITEND (reference sequence). CDR3 length: 14 amino acids. CDR3 bases read: TGTGCCAGCAGTATTGCGGACAGGGCGTAT. Translating gives CASSIADRAY. The entire CDR3 protein reads CASSIADRAYEQYF.

This clone was detected many times. Mouse germline and gene names are used. The read ends 4 residues before the CDR3 terminus; that terminus is restored from the germline J gene. The genes are TRBV16 and TRBJ2-5; 8 positions agree with TRBD1. Germline V CDR1 and CDR2: SGHSA, FRNQAP. The CDR3 spans 12 residues. Incomplete CDR3 DNA: TGTGCAAGCAGCTGGGACAGGGAC. Residues: CASSWDRD. The CDR3 as a whole reads CASSWDRDTQYF.

This clone came up a few times. The gene names here belong to mouse. The CDR3 goes on 4 residues after the read ends, and that part is filled in from the germline J gene. This chain links TRBV1 with TRBJ2-7, with TRBD2 identical over 10 bases. Per the germline V gene, CDR1 is NSQYPW and CDR2 is LRSPGD (reference sequence). The CDR3 contains 13 residues. V dropped 4 bases and J dropped 3; count of bases not matched to a gene: 0. The part of the CDR3 DNA that was read is TGCACCTGCAGTGACTGGGGGGGCTAT. Residues: CTCSDWGGY. The full CDR3 is CTCSDWGGYEQYF.

A word on this clone: Gene names are mouse gene names. The CDR3 end lies 4 residues beyond the end of the read and is filled in from the germline J gene. The chain carries TRBV31 and TRBJ2-1; 10 nucleotides agree with TRBD2. J gave up 3 bases and V 2 bases, and 4 bases lay outside the gene matches. Germline V gene lookup returns CDR1 GKSSPN and CDR2 SITVG. The CDR3 covers 15 residues. CDR3 in amino acids: CAWSDRDWGYAEQFF. The part of the CDR3 DNA that was read is TGTGCCTGGAGTGACCGGGACTGGGGCTATGCT. Full variable domain (remainder filled in from reference TRBV31 and TRBJ2-1): AQTIHQWPVAEIKAVGSPLSLGCTIKGKSSPNLYWYWQATGGTLQQLFYSITVGQVESVVQLNLSASRPKDDQFILSTEKLLLSHSGFYLCAWSDRDWGYAEQFFGPGTRLTVL.

Many counts were recorded for this clone. Genes here carry mouse names. The read gets to within 4 residues of the CDR3 end, and the germline J gene fills in the rest. The J gene is TRBJ2-2, the V gene TRBV12-2; TRBD2 agrees at 9 bases. The CDR3 is made up of 17 amino acids. Unmatched junction bases numbered 7, after V lost 0 bases and J lost 3 bases. Germline loops: CDR1 SGHLS, CDR2 HYDKME. The CDR3 bases that were read are TGTGCCAGCTCTCTCGTAGGCTGGGGGGGTCACACCGGG. The encoded protein is CASSLVGWGGHTG. The complete CDR3 protein is CASSLVGWGGHTGQLYF.

This clone was seen a few times. The gene symbols are mouse symbols. Read sequence stops 4 residues before the CDR3 end, and the germline J gene provides the missing end. V and J are TRBV13-2 and TRBJ2-2; TRBD2 might be the D (6 bases). Germline V gene data show CDR1 as NNHNN and CDR2 as SYGAGS (reference sequence). The CDR3 is 16 amino acids. The germline V and J ends were trimmed by 0 bases and 4 bases, with 13 bases remaining between them. The sequenced part of the CDR3 DNA is TGTGCCAGCGGTGATGCCTCGGGGGGTGGCACCGGG. The encoded protein is CASGDASGGGTG. The entire CDR3 protein is CASGDASGGGTGQLYF.

This clone appeared many times. The gene names given are mouse names. The DNA ends 4 residues before the CDR3 does, and the rest of the CDR3 is filled in from the germline J gene. This rearrangement joins TRBV1 to TRBJ1-1; D possibly corresponds to TRBD1 (5 bases). Trimming removed 1 base at V and 3 bases at J, with 6 bases between. CDR1 and CDR2 (germline): NSQYPW, LRSPGD (reference sequence). The CDR3 consists of 13 residues. CDR3 DNA (partial): TGCACCTGCAGTGCAGTGGGGGACACA. This gives the protein CTCSAVGDT. The entire CDR3 reads CTCSAVGDTEVFF.

As regards this clone: The listed genes are named as in mouse. The read finishes 4 residues shy of the CDR3 end, and the germline J gene is used to complete it. The V and J genes are TRBV13-1 and TRBJ2-7, with 7 positions matching TRBD2. CDR1 and CDR2 from the germline V gene are NSHNY and SYGAGN. The length of the CDR3 is 12 residues. CDR3 amino acids: CASRSWGDEQYF. CDR3 bases read: TGTGCCAGCAGGAGTTGGGGGGAT.

This clone came up many times. Gene names are mouse gene names. The read stops 4 residues short of the end of the CDR3; the missing end is completed from the germline J gene. The sample holds other DNA sequences that translate to the same CDR3. This chain uses TRBV19 with TRBJ1-2, with a possible D match to TRBD1 (6 bases). This CDR3 comprises 14 residues. Germline loops: CDR1 FNHDT, CDR2 SITEND (reference sequence). V was cut by 5 bases and J by 0 bases, with 11 bases left in between. CDR3 region: CASSRDTANSDYTF. The covered CDR3 bases are TGTGCCAGCAGCAGGGACACTGCAAACTCC.

Points on this clone: Each gene name is a mouse one. The CDR3 goes on 4 residues after the read ends, and that part is filled in from the germline J gene. The genes are TRBV29 and TRBJ2-3, with D hard to call. V dropped 2 bases and J dropped 1 base, with 4 bases sitting between them. The CDR3 length is 13 residues. Germline V gene sequence: CDR1 MSHET, CDR2 SYDVDS. Incomplete CDR3 DNA: TGTGCTAGCAGTTTAGAGGGTGCAGAA. It specifies CASSLEGAE. The whole CDR3 protein is CASSLEGAETLYF. Combining the CDR3 with reference TRBV29 and TRBJ2-3 gives the whole variable domain DMKVTQMPRYLIKRMGENVLLECGQDMSHETMYWYRQDPGLGLQLIYISYDVDSNSEGDIPKGYRVSRKKREHFSLILDSAKTNQTSVYFCASSLEGAETLYFGSGTRLTVL.

With regard to this clone: The gene names here belong to mouse. The read halts 4 residues ahead of the CDR3 end, with the missing end drawn from the germline J gene. This sequence joins TRBV5 and TRBJ2-3; 9 bases are a match to TRBD1. There are 15 residues in the CDR3. Germline V gene sequence: CDR1 LGHNA, CDR2 YNLKQL (reference sequence). Trimming removed 3 bases from V and 4 bases from J; junction bases left unmatched: 5. CDR3 sequence reads: CASSHTGTGSETLYF. The DNA read from the CDR3 is TGTGCCAGCAGCCATACCGGGACAGGGTCAGAA.

This clone has only a few counts. Gene names follow the mouse nomenclature. With the read ending 3 residues before the CDR3 end, the germline J gene is used to fill in that end. V gene TRBV29 combines with J gene TRBJ1-6; 10 nucleotides agree with TRBD1. TRBJ1-6 is treated as an ORF (open reading frame) with a function not yet certain. Trimming removed 6 bases from V and 6 bases from J; junction bases left unmatched: 2. The CDR3 covers 14 residues. Germline V gene sequence: CDR1 MSHET, CDR2 SYDVDS. The covered CDR3 bases are TGTGCTAGCAGAGGGACAGGGGTTAATTCGCCC. Encoded protein: CASRGTGVNSP. The CDR3 reads in full as CASRGTGVNSPLYF.

This clone has just a few counts. Genes and germline are mouse. The read terminates 4 residues before the CDR3 end, so the remaining end is supplied by the germline J gene. The chain combines TRBV19 with TRBJ1-2; D gene ambiguous. The CDR3 totals 15 residues. The germline V and J ends were trimmed by 0 bases and 0 bases, with 9 bases remaining between them. Germline values: CDR1 FNHDT, CDR2 SITEND (reference sequence). The covered CDR3 bases are TGTGCCAGCAGTATAGTGCAGGCTGCAAACTCC. Encoded protein: CASSIVQAANS. The CDR3 as a whole reads CASSIVQAANSDYTF. Combining the CDR3 with reference TRBV19 and TRBJ1-2 gives the whole variable domain GGIITQTPKFLIGQEGQKLTLKCQQNFNHDTMYWYRQDSGKGLRLIYYSITENDLQKGDLSEGYDASREKKSSFSLTVTSAQKNEMAVFLCASSIVQAANSDYTFGSGTRLLVI.

This clone occurred a few times. Gene names refer to mouse genes. The read gets to within 4 residues of the CDR3 end, and the germline J gene fills in the rest. The chain carries TRBV31 and TRBJ2-3; possible D gene TRBD1, 5 bases. Deletions cut 3 bases from V and 0 bases from J, with 10 bases between. This CDR3 contains 14 residues. Germline V gene sequence: CDR1 GKSSPN, CDR2 SITVG. The CDR3 sequence: CAWRSRQSAETLYF. CDR3 bases read: TGTGCCTGGAGGAGTCGACAGAGTGCAGAA. Full variable domain (rest looked up from reference TRBV31 and TRBJ2-3): AQTIHQWPVAEIKAVGSPLSLGCTIKGKSSPNLYWYWQATGGTLQQLFYSITVGQVESVVQLNLSASRPKDDQFILSTEKLLLSHSGFYLCAWRSRQSAETLYFGSGTRLTVL.

This clone was observed many times. Here the gene names and germline are mouse. The CDR3 is cut off 4 residues early in the read; its end comes from the germline J gene. The rearrangement uses TRBV19 and TRBJ1-2; weak D call: TRBD1 (6 bases). The CDR3 is 14 residues long. The ends were cut back, 5 bases at V and 0 bases at J, with 11 bases in the middle. Germline assignment: CDR1 FNHDT and CDR2 SITEND (reference sequence). Incomplete CDR3 DNA: TGTGCCAGCAGGAGGGACACAACAAACTCC. Translation: CASRRDTTNS. Given in full, the CDR3 is CASRRDTTNSDYTF.

Sample share makes this clone medium-sized. Gene names and germline match the mouse. The observed sequence ends 4 residues before the CDR3 terminus, with the missing tail filled in from the germline J gene. V gene TRBV1 combines with J gene TRBJ2-1, with 7 bases identical to TRBD2. The CDR3 sequence is 15 residues long. The junction had 2 bases not matched to a gene; V was cut back by 0 bases and J by 3 bases. CDR1 is NSQYPW, CDR2 LRSPGD, per germline (reference sequence). The CDR3 DNA, read in part, is TGCACCTGCAGTGCAGACTGGGGGAGCTATGCT. Residues: CTCSADWGSYA. The full-length CDR3 reads as CTCSADWGSYAEQFF.

This clone was counted only a few times. Genes and germline are mouse. The CDR3 spells CASSDRDRVNTGQLYF. The covered CDR3 bases are TGTGCTAGCAGTGACCGGGACAGGGTAAACACCGGG. The J gene is TRBJ2-2, the V gene TRBV29; TRBD1 agrees at 9 bases. Read coverage stops 4 residues before the CDR3 terminus; the germline J gene supplies the remainder. The CDR3 extends over 16 amino acids. Trimming at V came to 5 bases and at J to 1 base, leaving 5 bases not matched to a gene. Germline-derived CDR1 and CDR2 are MSHET and SYDVDS.

Ten or more counts support this clone. Gene names are the mouse ones. The read terminates 4 residues before the CDR3 end, so the remaining end is supplied by the germline J gene. This rearrangement joins TRBV13-1 to TRBJ2-1; the match to TRBD1 covers 10 bases. Germline CDR1 NSHNY, CDR2 SYGAGN. The CDR3 is made up of 14 amino acids. CDR3 DNA, as far as it was read: TGTGCCAGCAGTGATGGGACAGGGGGAGCT. Amino acid sequence: CASSDGTGGA. The full CDR3 sequence reads CASSDGTGGAEQFF.

On this clone: Gene names are mouse gene names. The read halts 4 residues ahead of the CDR3 end, with the missing end drawn from the germline J gene. This chain connects TRBV3 to TRBJ2-1; the match to TRBD2 covers 9 bases. Germline V gene sequence: CDR1 SNHLY, CDR2 FYNGKV (reference sequence). The CDR3 contains 15 residues. J gave up 4 bases and V 5 bases, and 6 bases lay outside the gene matches. Partial CDR3 DNA: TGTGCCAGCAGCCTCCGACTGGGGGAATATGCT. Translation gives CASSLRLGEYA. The CDR3 as a whole reads CASSLRLGEYAEQFF.

This clone occurred many times. Gene names are mouse gene names. Coverage ceases 4 residues before the CDR3 finishes, and the germline J gene fills in the end. V is TRBV13-1 and J is TRBJ1-1, with D maybe TRBD1 (5 bases). The V gene lost 0 bases and the J gene lost 3 bases, with 12 bases spanning the gap. Looked up from germline, CDR1 is NSHNY and CDR2 is SYGAGN. The CDR3 spans 15 residues. CDR3 DNA (partial): TGTGCCAGCAGTGATGCCAGGGTAGAGGACACA. It translates to CASSDARVEDT. The entire CDR3 protein is CASSDARVEDTEVFF.

Concerning this clone: Genes and germline are mouse. The read ends 3 residues before the CDR3 terminus; that terminus is restored from the germline J gene. V usage is TRBV13-3 and J usage is TRBJ1-6; 10 nucleotides line up with TRBD1. TRBJ1-6 qualifies as an ORF whose function is uncertain. Trimming removed 5 bases from V and 6 bases from J; junction bases left unmatched: 2. The CDR3 runs 14 residues. Germline CDR1 NNHDY, CDR2 SYVADS. The CDR3 DNA, read in part, is TGTGCCAGCAGGGACAGGGGGGGTAATTCGCCC. Translation gives CASRDRGGNSP. The whole CDR3 protein is CASRDRGGNSPLYF.

This clone was seen more than once but under ten times. Each gene name is a mouse one. The CDR3 goes on 4 residues after the read ends, and that part is filled in from the germline J gene. In the same sample, other DNA sequences code for this CDR3. The rearrangement uses TRBV13-3 and TRBJ2-1; TRBD1 is a possible D gene (6 bases). The CDR3 sequence is 13 residues long. Germline V gene lookup returns CDR1 NNHDY and CDR2 SYVADS. Trimming pared 2 bases from V and 3 bases from J, leaving 6 bases between. The CDR3 protein is CASSDRGYAEQFF. CDR3 DNA (partial): TGTGCCAGCAGTGACAGGGGCTATGCT.

This clone was observed many times. The germline and genes are mouse ones. The CDR3 end falls 4 residues outside the read, so it is completed with the germline J gene. V and J are TRBV13-3 and TRBJ2-7; 10 positions agree with TRBD2. V lost 5 bases to trimming and J lost 0 bases; unmatched junction nucleotides: 2. From germline, CDR1 is NNHDY and CDR2 SYVADS. The CDR3 has 14 amino acids. Incomplete CDR3 DNA: TGTGCCAGCAGAGACTGGGGGGCCTCCTAT. It is translated as CASRDWGASY. The full CDR3 reads CASRDWGASYEQYF.

This clone was observed many times. Mouse gene names apply. The sequence runs out 3 residues before the end of the CDR3; the remainder is reconstructed from the germline J gene. V usage is TRBV1 and J usage is TRBJ1-6; D perhaps matches TRBD1 (6 bases). TRBJ1-6 belongs to the ORF category, with a function that is uncertain. CDR1 is NSQYPW, CDR2 LRSPGD, per germline (reference sequence). The CDR3 has 15 residues. Trimming left V 0 bases short and J 5 bases short, with 8 bases between. This CDR3 reads CTCSADNRDNSPLYF. CDR3 DNA, as far as it was read: TGCACCTGCAGTGCAGATAACAGGGATAATTCGCCC.

There are a few counts of this clone. Gene names are mouse gene names. The read terminates 4 residues before the CDR3 end, so the remaining end is supplied by the germline J gene. The gene calls are TRBV14 and TRBJ2-7; 8 nucleotides line up with TRBD2. Trimming cost V 2 bases and J 3 bases; bases outside gene matches: 7. This CDR3 has 15 residues. Germline V gene sequence: CDR1 SGHDT, CDR2 FRDEAV. The sequenced part of the CDR3 DNA is TGTGCCAGCAGTTTGAGGGGGGGGCCCTACTAT. Translated, it gives CASSLRGGPYY. The whole CDR3 region reads CASSLRGGPYYEQYF.